A selection of T cell receptor beta chains follows, all from one sample in a study of T cell repertoires in aging, cancer and after chemotherapy. TCRdb independently ran MiXCR on the multiplex PCR reads; one entry per CDR3 protein. Of under 12,000 distinct CDR3 sequences listed, about 45% are singletons. Sequenced: blood. These receptors originate from a human donor in good health. The conserved cysteine and the conserved F or W are not part of the CDR3 here. Fields, in order: J gene, V gene, D gene, CDR3 protein. D genes are given only for firm matches.

TRBJ2-5	TRBV5-1	.	ASSQETQY
TRBJ1-3	TRBV5-5	.	ASSQRSLLGGNTIY
TRBJ1-2	TRBV29-1	.	SVGGSSNYGYT
TRBJ1-4	TRBV29-1	.	SARGPSTNEKLF
TRBJ2-1	TRBV27	TRBD2	ASSPGTSGSREQF
TRBJ2-1	TRBV19	.	ASSWSAGDEQF
TRBJ2-5	TRBV28	TRBD1	ASSDRGRETQY
TRBJ2-7	TRBV6-5	.	ASSGGGKYSYEQY
TRBJ1-2	TRBV4-3	TRBD1	ASSQGQGENYGYT
TRBJ1-2	TRBV29-1	TRBD1	SVEVSGGAGGYT
TRBJ1-2	TRBV12-3/TRBV12-4	.	ASRPGQQYGYT
TRBJ1-3	TRBV19	TRBD1	ASSIAGQSGNTIY
TRBJ1-2	TRBV5-1	TRBD1	ASSPRAATGGRYGYT
TRBJ2-7	TRBV19	TRBD1	ASTPGQASGEQY
TRBJ2-1	TRBV5-6	TRBD2	ASSLTSGGLNEQF
TRBJ2-1	TRBV29-1	TRBD2	SVVGFAGVEYGWLYNEQF
TRBJ2-3	TRBV24-1	TRBD2	ATSDFGAGVVQY
TRBJ1-6	TRBV12-5	.	ASGYEEGSPLH
TRBJ1-5	TRBV24-1	.	ATSDLSAPSDQPQH
TRBJ2-7	TRBV10-3	.	AISSRGTGYEQY
TRBJ1-5	TRBV28	TRBD1	ASRPGQVVPQH
TRBJ2-3	TRBV20-1	TRBD1	SSRSTGGSTDTQY
TRBJ2-3	TRBV24-1	TRBD1	ATSDWQGGTDTQY
TRBJ2-2	TRBV6-5	TRBD2	ASSSLAGGTGELF
TRBJ1-2	TRBV12-3/TRBV12-4	.	ASSKAGLQGWGYT
TRBJ1-1	TRBV27	.	ASRLEQSMNTEAF
TRBJ2-6	TRBV28	.	ASSFRAGANVLT
TRBJ1-4	TRBV4-3	TRBD1	ASSQDPPGQGGEKLS
TRBJ1-2	TRBV12-3/TRBV12-4	.	ASSLRVYGYT
TRBJ1-3	TRBV7-2	.	ASSLRANSGNTIY
TRBJ2-1	TRBV7-2	.	ASSVDLPTEQF
TRBJ2-7	TRBV12-3/TRBV12-4	.	ASTPGGGYEQY
TRBJ2-1	TRBV15	.	ATSRGRSHNEQF
TRBJ2-6	TRBV12-3/TRBV12-4	TRBD1	ASSRVRTGRTGANVLT
TRBJ1-2	TRBV12-3/TRBV12-4	TRBD1	ASSLSQGDYGYT
TRBJ1-2	TRBV6-5	.	ASSYAHLGYGYT
TRBJ2-2	TRBV20-1	TRBD2	SARALAGVRGTGELF
TRBJ2-3	TRBV29-1	TRBD1	SAETGSGTDTQY
TRBJ1-3	TRBV7-2	TRBD1	ASSLATGVGNTIY
TRBJ2-7	TRBV15	.	ATSRDRTSYEQY
TRBJ1-3	TRBV12-3/TRBV12-4	.	ASTQGSGNTIY
TRBJ1-6	TRBV7-2	.	ASSLNGRGRAINSPLH
TRBJ1-1	TRBV30	.	AWSRRVTEAF
TRBJ1-1	TRBV30	.	AWSSAAEAF
TRBJ1-2	TRBV19	.	ASSMGPADDGYT
TRBJ2-1	TRBV2	TRBD1	ASRGQGLEQF
TRBJ1-2	TRBV28	TRBD1	ASSLSSGTAYGYT
TRBJ1-2	TRBV6-4	.	ASRSTQDNYGYT
TRBJ1-2	TRBV12-3/TRBV12-4	TRBD1	ASSFSQGTGASYGYT
TRBJ1-2	TRBV24-1	.	ATSDFPDSTGYT